Following are 14 T cell receptor beta chains from one sample sequenced in a study of T cells in Graves' hyperthyroidism and ophthalmopathy. The TCR beta CDR3 regions underwent amplification using RNA transcripts as the source. When the TCR CDR3 underwent first-round RT-PCR, the HTBI primer set was used. TCRdb re-called the multiplex PCR reads with MiXCR, one entry per CDR3 protein. The sample gives about 360,000 distinct CDR3 sequences, about a sixth of which show up once; 28% is in the top ten. Input material: blood. These receptors were taken from a woman aged 18-29 years with Graves' hyperthyroidism that later progressed to Graves' ophthalmopathy.

This clonotype was detected ten times or more. The chain has TRBV15 and TRBJ2-1; 8 nucleotides match TRBD2. The germline V gene encodes CDR1 LNHNV and CDR2 YYDKDF (reference sequence). CDR3 length equals 15 residues. Trimming cost V 1 base and J 7 bases; bases outside gene matches: 6. The CDR3 DNA reads TGTGCCACCAGCAGAGCCGCTATAGCGGGAAATGAGCAGTTCTTC. This sequence encodes CATSRAAIAGNEQFF. Full variable domain (missing parts from reference TRBV15 and TRBJ2-1): DAMVIQNPRYQVTQFGKPVTLSCSQTLNHNVMYWYQQKSSQAPKLLFHYYDKDFNNEADTPDNFQSRRPNTSFCFLDIRSPGLGDTAMYLCATSRAAIAGNEQFFGPGTRLTVL.

In this sample, this clonotype turned up many times. The V gene is TRBV7-2, the J gene TRBJ2-3; 11 nucleotides agree with TRBD2. V was pared by 1 base and J by 0 bases, with 3 bases of the junction left unmatched. This CDR3 has 17 amino acids. From germline, CDR1 is SGHTA and CDR2 FQGNSA. CDR3 protein: CASSLGLAGGSTDTQYF. The CDR3 nucleotides read TGTGCCAGCAGCTTAGGTCTAGCGGGAGGTAGCACAGATACGCAGTATTTT.

This clonotype was seen at least ten times. This chain joins TRBV30 and TRBJ1-4, with D maybe TRBD1 (5 bases). V was clipped by 0 bases and J by 4 bases, with 9 bases between them. Germline V gives CDR1 GTSNPN, CDR2 SVGIG (reference sequence). The CDR3 loop spans 14 amino acids. The CDR3 reads CAWSVAGLNEKLFF. CDR3 sequence (DNA): TGTGCCTGGAGTGTGGCAGGGCTTAATGAAAAACTGTTTTTT.

This clonotype was seen only a few times. The genes are TRBV7-9 and TRBJ2-1; no reliable D call. Germline V gene lookup returns CDR1 SEHNR and CDR2 FQNEAQ (reference sequence). The CDR3 is 14 amino acids. Trimming cost V 5 bases and J 4 bases, with 12 bases left between them. CDR3 nucleotides: TGTGCCAGCAGCCCAAGGCGGAGATACAATGAGCAGTTCTTC. Translation gives CASSPRRRYNEQFF.

This clonotype has ten or more counts. The rearrangement joins TRBV28 to TRBJ2-1, with D tentatively TRBD2 (5 bases). Germline V CDR1 and CDR2: MDHEN, SYDVKM. The CDR3 spans 16 residues. The V end was cut by 0 bases, the J end by 0 bases, with 9 bases between. As DNA, the CDR3 is TGTGCCAGCAGTTTATGGGAGGATAGCTCCTACAATGAGCAGTTCTTC. This encodes CASSLWEDSSYNEQFF.

A single count supports this clonotype. One base away lies a much larger clone, so this may be a sequencing read error. The V gene is TRBV6-9, the J gene TRBJ1-1; D is unresolved. Per germline, CDR1 MNHGY and CDR2 SVAAGI. CDR3 length equals 16 residues. The CDR3 here is CASSSRPNMGNTQAFF. DNA for the CDR3: TGTGCCAGCAGTTCTCGCCCTAATATGGGGAACACTCAAGCTTTCTTT.

Ten or more counts support this clonotype. CDR3 in amino acids: CATRPSGPYNEQFF. CDR3 DNA: TGTGCCACCAGACCTAGCGGGCCGTACAATGAGCAGTTCTTC. The chain is built from TRBV24-1 and TRBJ2-1; 8 nucleotides match TRBD2. The CDR3 has 14 amino acids. J gave up 4 bases and V 7 bases, and 5 bases lay outside the gene matches. Germline lookup yields CDR1 KGHDR and CDR2 SFDVKD.

This clonotype was recorded a few times. The chain carries TRBV10-3 and TRBJ2-1; no definite D call. The CDR3 has 18 residues. CDR1 is ENHRY and CDR2 is SYGVKD in the germline V gene. V lost 4 bases to trimming and J lost 0 bases, with 19 bases between them. CDR3 sequence (DNA): TGTGCCATCAGTGGTAAGGATATTGGGGTCCGCTCCTACAATGAGCAGTTCTTC. As protein: CAISGKDIGVRSYNEQFF.

V and J are TRBV20-1 and TRBJ1-5, with D tentatively TRBD1 (5 bases). The V end lost 6 bases, the J end lost 9 bases, and 21 bases lay between the germline ends. This CDR3 contains 14 residues. Germline V gives CDR1 DFQATT, CDR2 SNEGSKA (reference sequence). The CDR3 DNA sequence: TGCAGTGCCGCTAGTTTTCAGGCGGGGCGGCCCCAGCATTTT. Its protein product is CSAASFQAGRPQHF.

This clonotype was counted at least ten times. The chain combines TRBV12-3 or TRBV12-4 with TRBJ2-7; 8 positions match TRBD1. With V trimmed by 4 bases and J by 3 bases, 17 bases remained unmatched. The CDR3 sequence is 18 residues long. CDR3 region: CASSSPGQASHPFYEQYF. Here the CDR3 DNA reads TGTGCCAGCAGTTCCCCGGGACAGGCGTCTCACCCGTTCTACGAGCAGTACTTC.

In this sample, this clonotype turned up many times. The V call is TRBV5-5, the J call TRBJ2-7, with 8 bases aligning to TRBD1. CDR3 size: 16 residues. The germline V gene has CDR1 SGHKS and CDR2 YYEKEE (reference sequence). Losses at the gene ends were 4 bases for V and 4 bases for J; bases not matched to a gene: 13. This chain's CDR3 is CASSDAPGQVTYEQYF. The CDR3 region has the DNA TGTGCCAGCAGCGATGCTCCGGGACAGGTGACTTACGAGCAGTACTTC. The complete variable domain, with remaining parts taken from reference TRBV5-5 and TRBJ2-7, reads DAGVTQSPTHLIKTRGQQVTLRCSPISGHKSVSWYQQVLGQGPQFIFQYYEKEERGRGNFPDRFSARQFPNYSSELNVNALLLGDSALYLCASSDAPGQVTYEQYFGPGTRLTVT.

This clonotype came up a few times. The V and J genes are TRBV4-1 and TRBJ2-7; the D call may be TRBD1 or TRBD2 (5 bases each). The CDR3 covers 16 residues. Germline values: CDR1 MGHRA, CDR2 YSYEKL. Trimming removed 1 base at V and 0 bases at J, with 13 bases between. The CDR3 loop reads CASSQVLRGHSYEQYF. CDR3 sequence (DNA): TGCGCCAGCAGCCAAGTTCTCCGGGGCCACTCCTACGAGCAGTACTTC.

CDR3 DNA: TGTGCCAGCAGTTTTCGACGGGGCGGCTATGGCTACACCTTC. Translated, it gives CASSFRRGGYGYTF. The chain has TRBV28 and TRBJ1-2; D possibly corresponds to TRBD1 (5 bases). This CDR3 region has 14 residues. Germline V gene lookup returns CDR1 MDHEN and CDR2 SYDVKM. The V end lost 3 bases, the J end lost 4 bases, and 12 bases lay between the germline ends.

This clonotype was observed many times. V gene TRBV28 combines with J gene TRBJ2-7, with 10 bases lining up with TRBD2. Unmatched junction bases numbered 5, after V lost 5 bases and J lost 4 bases. The CDR3 has 14 residues. Germline CDR1 and CDR2: MDHEN and SYDVKM. The CDR3 DNA reads TGTGCCAGCAGTCCGCCGGGACTAGCGTACGAGCAGTACTTC. Translation: CASSPPGLAYEQYF.